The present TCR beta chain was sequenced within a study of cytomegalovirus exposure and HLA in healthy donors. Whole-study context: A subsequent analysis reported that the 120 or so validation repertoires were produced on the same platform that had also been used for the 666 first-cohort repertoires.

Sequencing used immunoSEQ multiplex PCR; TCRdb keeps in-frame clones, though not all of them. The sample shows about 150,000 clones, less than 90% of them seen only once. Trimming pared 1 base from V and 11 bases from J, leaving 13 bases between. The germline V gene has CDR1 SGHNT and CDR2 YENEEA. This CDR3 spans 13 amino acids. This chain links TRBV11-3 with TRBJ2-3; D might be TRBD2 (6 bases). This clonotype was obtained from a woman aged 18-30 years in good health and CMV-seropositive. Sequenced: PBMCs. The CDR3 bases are TGTGCCAGCAGCTTAGGTAGCCGGGACTGGCAGTATTTT. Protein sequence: CASSLGSRDWQYF.